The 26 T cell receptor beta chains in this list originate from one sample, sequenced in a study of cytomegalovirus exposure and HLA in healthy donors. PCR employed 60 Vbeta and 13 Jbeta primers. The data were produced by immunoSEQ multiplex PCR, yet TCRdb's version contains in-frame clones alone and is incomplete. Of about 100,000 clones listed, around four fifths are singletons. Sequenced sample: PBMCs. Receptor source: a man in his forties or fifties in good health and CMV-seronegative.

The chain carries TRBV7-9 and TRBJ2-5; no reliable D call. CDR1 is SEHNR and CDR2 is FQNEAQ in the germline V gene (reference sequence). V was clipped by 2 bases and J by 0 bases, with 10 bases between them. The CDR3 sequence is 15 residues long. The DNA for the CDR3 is TGTGCCAGCAGCTTACCCCTTATTAACCAAGAGACCCAGTACTTC. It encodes CASSLPLINQETQYF.

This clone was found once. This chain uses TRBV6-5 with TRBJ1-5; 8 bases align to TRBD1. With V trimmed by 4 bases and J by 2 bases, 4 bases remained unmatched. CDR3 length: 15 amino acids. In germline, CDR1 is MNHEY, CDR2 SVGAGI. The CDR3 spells CASSSGGAGNQPQHF. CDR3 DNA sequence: TGTGCCAGCAGTTCAGGGGGCGCGGGCAATCAGCCCCAGCATTTT.

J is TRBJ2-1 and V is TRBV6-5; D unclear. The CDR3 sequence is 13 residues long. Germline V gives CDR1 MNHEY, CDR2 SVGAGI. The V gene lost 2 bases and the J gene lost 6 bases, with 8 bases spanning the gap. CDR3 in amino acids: CASSYNYANEQFF. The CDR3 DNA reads TGTGCCAGCAGTTACAACTACGCCAATGAGCAGTTCTTC.

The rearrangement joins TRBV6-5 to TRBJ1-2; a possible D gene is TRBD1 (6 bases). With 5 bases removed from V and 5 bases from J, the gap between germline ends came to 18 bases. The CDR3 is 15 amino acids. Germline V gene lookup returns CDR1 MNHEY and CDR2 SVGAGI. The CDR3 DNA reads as TGTGCCAGCAGTCCACCAGGGGCCCTAGTTTATGGCTACACCTTC. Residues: CASSPPGALVYGYTF.

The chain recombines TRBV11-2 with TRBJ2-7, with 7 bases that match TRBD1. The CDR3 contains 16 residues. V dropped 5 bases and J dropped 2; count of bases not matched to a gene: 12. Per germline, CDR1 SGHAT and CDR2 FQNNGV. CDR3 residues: CASSPPDRVVAYEQYF. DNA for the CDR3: TGTGCCAGCAGCCCCCCTGACAGGGTAGTCGCCTACGAGCAGTACTTC.

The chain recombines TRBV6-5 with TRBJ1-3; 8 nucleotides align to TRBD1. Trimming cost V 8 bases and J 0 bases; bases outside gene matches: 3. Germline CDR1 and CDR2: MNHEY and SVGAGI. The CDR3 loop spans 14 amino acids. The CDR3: CASLDRGSGNTIYF. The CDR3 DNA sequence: TGTGCCAGCCTTGACAGGGGCTCTGGAAACACCATATATTTT.

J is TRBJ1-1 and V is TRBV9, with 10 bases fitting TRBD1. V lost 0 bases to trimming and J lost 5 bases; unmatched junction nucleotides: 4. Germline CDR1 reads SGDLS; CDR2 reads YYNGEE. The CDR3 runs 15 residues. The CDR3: CASSVVGQGGTEAFF. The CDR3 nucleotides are TGTGCCAGCAGCGTAGTTGGACAGGGGGGAACTGAAGCTTTCTTT.

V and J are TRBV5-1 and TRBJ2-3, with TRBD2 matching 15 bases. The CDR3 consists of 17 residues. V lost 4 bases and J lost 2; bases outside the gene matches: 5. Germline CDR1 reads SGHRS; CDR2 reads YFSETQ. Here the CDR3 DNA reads TGCGCCAGCAGCCCCGGGACTAGCGGGGGGTTCACAGATACGCAGTATTTT. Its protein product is CASSPGTSGGFTDTQYF.

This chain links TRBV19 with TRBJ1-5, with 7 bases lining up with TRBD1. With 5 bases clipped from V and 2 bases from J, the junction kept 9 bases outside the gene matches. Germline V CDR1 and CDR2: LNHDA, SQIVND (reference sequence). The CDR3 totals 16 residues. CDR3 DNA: TGTGCCAGTAGTCCCACAACAGGGGCCGGCAATCAGCCCCAGCATTTT. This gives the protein CASSPTTGAGNQPQHF. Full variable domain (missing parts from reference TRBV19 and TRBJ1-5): DGGITQSPKYLFRKEGQNVTLSCEQNLNHDAMYWYRQDPGQGLRLIYYSQIVNDFQKGDIAEGYSVSREKKESFPLTVTSAQKNPTAFYLCASSPTTGAGNQPQHFGDGTRLSIL.

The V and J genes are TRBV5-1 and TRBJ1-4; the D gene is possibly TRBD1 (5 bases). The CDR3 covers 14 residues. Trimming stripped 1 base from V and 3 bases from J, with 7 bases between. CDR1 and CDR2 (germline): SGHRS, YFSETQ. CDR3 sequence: CASSLLQANEKLFF. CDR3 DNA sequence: TGCGCCAGCAGCTTGTTACAGGCTAATGAAAAACTGTTTTTT.

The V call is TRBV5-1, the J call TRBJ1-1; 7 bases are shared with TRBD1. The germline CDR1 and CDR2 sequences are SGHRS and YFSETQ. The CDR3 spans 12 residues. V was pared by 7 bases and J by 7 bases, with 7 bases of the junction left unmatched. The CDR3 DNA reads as TGCGCCAGCCGCAGGGGGAGAGATGAAGCTTTCTTT. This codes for CASRRGRDEAFF. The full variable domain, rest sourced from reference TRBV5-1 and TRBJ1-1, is KAGVTQTPRYLIKTRGQQVTLSCSPISGHRSVSWYQQTPGQGLQFLFEYFSETQRNKGNFPGRFSGRQFSNSRSEMNVSTLELGDSALYLCASRRGRDEAFFGQGTRLTVV.

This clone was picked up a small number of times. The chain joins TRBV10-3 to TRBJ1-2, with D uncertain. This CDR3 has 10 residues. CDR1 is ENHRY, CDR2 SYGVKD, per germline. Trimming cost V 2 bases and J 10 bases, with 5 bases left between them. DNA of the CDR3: TGTGCCATCAGTGAGGTATTCTACACCTTC. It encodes CAISEVFYTF.

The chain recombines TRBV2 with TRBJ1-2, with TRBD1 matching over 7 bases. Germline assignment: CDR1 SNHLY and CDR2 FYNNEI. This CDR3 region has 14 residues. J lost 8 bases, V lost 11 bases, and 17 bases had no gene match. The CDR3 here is CAEGGQEALRGYTF. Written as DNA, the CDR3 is TGTGCCGAAGGGGGCCAGGAAGCCCTCCGGGGCTACACCTTC.

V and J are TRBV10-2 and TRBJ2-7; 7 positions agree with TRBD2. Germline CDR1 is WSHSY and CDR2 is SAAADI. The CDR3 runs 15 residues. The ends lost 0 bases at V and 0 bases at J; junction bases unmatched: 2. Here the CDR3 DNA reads TGCGCCAGCAGTGAGTCGCGGGGGTACTCCTACGAGCAGTACGTC. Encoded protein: CASSESRGYSYEQYV.

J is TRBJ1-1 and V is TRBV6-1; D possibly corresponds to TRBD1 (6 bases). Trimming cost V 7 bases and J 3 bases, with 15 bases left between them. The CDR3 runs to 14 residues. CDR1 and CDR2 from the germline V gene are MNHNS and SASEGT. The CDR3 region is CASIEGGADTEAFF. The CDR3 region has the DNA TGTGCCAGCATCGAGGGGGGGGCAGACACTGAAGCTTTCTTT.

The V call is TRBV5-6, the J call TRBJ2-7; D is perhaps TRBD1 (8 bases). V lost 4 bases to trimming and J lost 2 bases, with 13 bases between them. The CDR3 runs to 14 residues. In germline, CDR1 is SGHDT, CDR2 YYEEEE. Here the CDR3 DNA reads TGTGCCAGCAGCAAACAGGGGGGGACCTACGAGCAGTACGTC. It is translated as CASSKQGGTYEQYV.

The CDR3 region has the DNA TGCGCCAGCACCAAAATGGACAGCAGCCGCTCATTTATGAACACTGAAGCTTTCTTT. Its translation is CASTKMDSSRSFMNTEAFF. The chain carries TRBV5-1 and TRBJ1-1, with D perhaps matching TRBD1 (6 bases). Trimming took off 6 bases at V and 0 bases at J, with 27 bases between the two ends. This CDR3 spans 19 amino acids. The germline gives CDR1 SGHRS, CDR2 YFSETQ.

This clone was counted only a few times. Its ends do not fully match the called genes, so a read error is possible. CDR3 residues: CSSSLSGYAGELFF. In nucleotides, the CDR3 is TGTTCCAGCAGCTTATCAGGGTATGCCGGGGAGCTGTTTTTT. The chain recombines TRBV7-9 with TRBJ2-2; D might be TRBD1 (5 bases). CDR3 size: 14 residues. Germline V gene sequence: CDR1 SEHNR, CDR2 FQNEAQ (reference sequence).

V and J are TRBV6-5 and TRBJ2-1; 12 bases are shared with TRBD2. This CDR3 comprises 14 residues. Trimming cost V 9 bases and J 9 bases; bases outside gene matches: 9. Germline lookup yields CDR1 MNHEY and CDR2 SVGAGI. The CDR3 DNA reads TGTGCCAGGAACACTAGCGGGGGGTACGGTGAGCAGTTCTTC. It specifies CARNTSGGYGEQFF.

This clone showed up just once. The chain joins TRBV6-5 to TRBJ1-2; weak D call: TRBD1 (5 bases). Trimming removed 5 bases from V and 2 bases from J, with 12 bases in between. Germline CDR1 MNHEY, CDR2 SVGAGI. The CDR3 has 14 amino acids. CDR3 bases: TGTGCCAGCAGTCCCTATAGGACAAACTATGGCTACACCTTC. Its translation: CASSPYRTNYGYTF.

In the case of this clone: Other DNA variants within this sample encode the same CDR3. The CDR3 region has the DNA TGTGCCAGCAGGCTACAGGGCTCCTCCTATAATTCACCCCTCCACTTT. Its protein product is CASRLQGSSYNSPLHF. The V call is TRBV27, the J call TRBJ1-6; D possibly corresponds to TRBD1 (6 bases). Germline-derived CDR1 and CDR2 are MNHEY and SMNVEV (reference sequence). CDR3 size: 16 residues. V was clipped by 6 bases and J by 0 bases, with 12 bases between them.

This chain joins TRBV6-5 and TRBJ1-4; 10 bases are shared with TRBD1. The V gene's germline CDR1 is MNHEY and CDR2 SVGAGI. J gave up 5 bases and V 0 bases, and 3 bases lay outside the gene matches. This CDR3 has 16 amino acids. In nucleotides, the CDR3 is TGTGCCAGCAGTTACTCGCCGACAGGGGGCAATGAAAAACTGTTTTTT. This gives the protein CASSYSPTGGNEKLFF.

The CDR3 DNA is TGCAGCGTTGTGTTCCCTTCCTACAATGAGCAGTTCTTC. This sequence encodes CSVVFPSYNEQFF. The chain links TRBV29-1 to TRBJ2-1; D call uncertain. The V gene lost 4 bases and the J gene lost 1 base, with 8 bases spanning the gap. This CDR3 spans 13 amino acids. CDR1 is SQVTM, CDR2 ANQGSEA, per germline.

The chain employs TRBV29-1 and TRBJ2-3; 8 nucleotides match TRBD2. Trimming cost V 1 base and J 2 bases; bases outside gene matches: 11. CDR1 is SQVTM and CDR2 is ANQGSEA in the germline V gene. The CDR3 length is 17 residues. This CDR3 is CSVEAWGAGAATDTQYF. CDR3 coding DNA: TGCAGCGTTGAAGCTTGGGGAGCGGGGGCCGCCACAGATACGCAGTATTTT.

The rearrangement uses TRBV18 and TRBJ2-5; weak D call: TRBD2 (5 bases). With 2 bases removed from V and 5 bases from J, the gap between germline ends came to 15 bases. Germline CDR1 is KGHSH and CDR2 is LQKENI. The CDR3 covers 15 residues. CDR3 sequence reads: CASSPGGGPGETQYF. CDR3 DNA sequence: TGTGCCAGCTCACCAGGCGGCGGCCCGGGGGAGACCCAGTACTTC.

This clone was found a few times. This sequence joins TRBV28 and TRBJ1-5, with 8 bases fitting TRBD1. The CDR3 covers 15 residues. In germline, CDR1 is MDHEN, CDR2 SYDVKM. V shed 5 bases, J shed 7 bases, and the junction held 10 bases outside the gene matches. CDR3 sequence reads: CASSDFGTGLQPQHF. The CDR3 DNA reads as TGTGCCAGCAGTGATTTTGGGACAGGTCTGCAGCCCCAGCATTTT. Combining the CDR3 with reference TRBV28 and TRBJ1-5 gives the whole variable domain DVKVTQSSRYLVKRTGEKVFLECVQDMDHENMFWYRQDPGLGLRLIYFSYDVKMKEKGDIPEGYSVSREKKERFSLILESASTNQTSMYLCASSDFGTGLQPQHFGDGTRLSIL.